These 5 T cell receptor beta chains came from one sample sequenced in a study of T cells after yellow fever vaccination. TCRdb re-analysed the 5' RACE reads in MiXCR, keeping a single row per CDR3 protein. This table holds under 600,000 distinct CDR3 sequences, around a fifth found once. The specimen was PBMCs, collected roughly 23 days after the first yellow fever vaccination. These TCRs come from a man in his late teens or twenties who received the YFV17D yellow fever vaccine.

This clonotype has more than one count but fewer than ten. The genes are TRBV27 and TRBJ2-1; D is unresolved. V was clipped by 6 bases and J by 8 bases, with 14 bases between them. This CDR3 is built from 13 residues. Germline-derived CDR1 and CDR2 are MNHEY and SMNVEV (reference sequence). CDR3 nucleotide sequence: TGTGCCAGCAGCTCCCCGCCCGGCGATGAGCAGTTCTTC. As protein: CASSSPPGDEQFF.

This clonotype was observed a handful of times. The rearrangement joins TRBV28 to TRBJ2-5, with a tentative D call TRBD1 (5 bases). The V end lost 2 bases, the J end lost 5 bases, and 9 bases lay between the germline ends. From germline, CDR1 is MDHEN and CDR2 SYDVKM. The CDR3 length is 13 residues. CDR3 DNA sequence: TGTGCCAGCAGTTTAATCAGGGTGGAGACCCAGTACTTC. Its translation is CASSLIRVETQYF.

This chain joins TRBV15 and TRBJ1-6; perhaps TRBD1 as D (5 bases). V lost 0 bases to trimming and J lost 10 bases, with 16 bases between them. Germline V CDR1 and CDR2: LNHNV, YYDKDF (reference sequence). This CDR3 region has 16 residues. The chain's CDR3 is CATSRDHGTAGSPLHF. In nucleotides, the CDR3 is TGTGCCACCAGCAGAGACCATGGGACGGCTGGCTCACCCCTCCACTTT.

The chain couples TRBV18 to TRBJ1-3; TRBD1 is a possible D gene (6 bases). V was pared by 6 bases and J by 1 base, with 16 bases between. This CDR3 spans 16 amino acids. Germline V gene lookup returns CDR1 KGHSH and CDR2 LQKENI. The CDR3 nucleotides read TGTGCCAGCTCGCGAAACCCACAGGGTTCTGGAAACACCATATATTTT. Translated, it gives CASSRNPQGSGNTIYF.

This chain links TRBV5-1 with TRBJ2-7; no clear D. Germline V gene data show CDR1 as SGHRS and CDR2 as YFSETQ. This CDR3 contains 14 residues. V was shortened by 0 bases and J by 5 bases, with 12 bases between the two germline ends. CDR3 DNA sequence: TGCGCCAGCAGCTTGGATTCGCGGTGGAACGAGCAGTACTTC. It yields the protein CASSLDSRWNEQYF.